The rows below give T cell receptor beta chains drawn from one sample of a study of beta chain features in type 1 diabetes. Some clones are missing from TCRdb's copy, which holds only in-frame ones; the method was immunoSEQ multiplex PCR. The table includes just over 450,000 clones, around 28% detected once. Input material: naive CD4+ T cells from blood. These receptors were taken from a man between 18 and 35 years old in good health. Each CDR3 is given with its conserved first and last residue. The order of the fields is clone size, D gene, V gene, J gene, CDR3 DNA, CDR3 protein. The D gene is left open where the match is weak. Not all rows give a size; the values are once, few, many and, for expanded clones, a class.

clone size: -; D gene: TRBD2; V gene: TRBV9; J gene: TRBJ2-1; CDR3 DNA: TGTGCCAGCAGCACTCCTCTAGGACTAGTCAATGAGCAGTTCTTC; CDR3 protein: CASSTPLGLVNEQFF
clone size: few; D gene: TRBD2; V gene: TRBV29-1; J gene: TRBJ2-5; CDR3 DNA: TGCAGCGTCGGGCGGGGGTCCGAGACCCAGTACTTC; CDR3 protein: CSVGRGSETQYF
clone size: few; D gene: -; V gene: TRBV9; J gene: TRBJ1-2; CDR3 DNA: TGTGCCAGCAGCCTTGGTCCGGACAACAATGGCTACACCTTC; CDR3 protein: CASSLGPDNNGYTF
clone size: -; D gene: -; V gene: TRBV5-1; J gene: TRBJ2-1; CDR3 DNA: TGCGCCAGCAGCTTGGCAGGGCCTGGCCAGCAGTTCTTC; CDR3 protein: CASSLAGPGQQFF
clone size: few; D gene: -; V gene: TRBV30; J gene: TRBJ2-5; CDR3 DNA: TGTGCCTGGAGTCGCTTGTACCAAGAGACCCAGTACTTC; CDR3 protein: CAWSRLYQETQYF
clone size: -; D gene: -; V gene: TRBV5-1; J gene: TRBJ2-3; CDR3 DNA: TGCGCCAGCAGCTTGCGGGAAGGTAATACGCAGTATTTT; CDR3 protein: CASSLREGNTQYF
clone size: -; D gene: -; V gene: TRBV20-1; J gene: TRBJ2-7; CDR3 DNA: TGCAGTGCCCCGACTAGCTACGAGCAGTACTTC; CDR3 protein: CSAPTSYEQYF
clone size: -; D gene: -; V gene: TRBV5-6; J gene: TRBJ2-7; CDR3 DNA: TGTGCCAGCAGGAGGGTGGTAGGTAACGAGCAGTACTTC; CDR3 protein: CASRRVVGNEQYF
clone size: few; D gene: -; V gene: TRBV20-1; J gene: TRBJ1-2; CDR3 DNA: TGCAGTGCCTCTCCGGGGAATGGCTACACCTTC; CDR3 protein: CSASPGNGYTF
clone size: few; D gene: TRBD2; V gene: TRBV9; J gene: TRBJ2-2; CDR3 DNA: TGTGCCAGCAGCGTACTAGCGGGCACCGGGGAGCTGTTTTTT; CDR3 protein: CASSVLAGTGELFF
clone size: -; D gene: -; V gene: TRBV2; J gene: TRBJ2-1; CDR3 DNA: TGTGCCAGCAGTGTTTACGGGAACAATGAGCAGTTCTTC; CDR3 protein: CASSVYGNNEQFF
clone size: few; D gene: -; V gene: TRBV5-4; J gene: TRBJ2-7; CDR3 DNA: TGTGCCAGCAGCCCTCCTGGCGGCGCCTCCTACGAGCAGTACTTC; CDR3 protein: CASSPPGGASYEQYF
clone size: -; D gene: -; V gene: TRBV7-6; J gene: TRBJ2-1; CDR3 DNA: TGTGCCAGCAGCTTAGCGCGCCTAGCCGGTGAGCAGTTCTTC; CDR3 protein: CASSLARLAGEQFF
clone size: few; D gene: TRBD2; V gene: TRBV4-1; J gene: TRBJ2-7; CDR3 DNA: TGCGCCAGCAGCCACGCTAGCGGGACATACGAGCAGTACTTC; CDR3 protein: CASSHASGTYEQYF
clone size: -; D gene: -; V gene: TRBV30; J gene: TRBJ1-5; CDR3 DNA: TGTGCCTGGAGTTCCGGGGTTCAGCCCCAGCATTTT; CDR3 protein: CAWSSGVQPQHF
clone size: -; D gene: -; V gene: TRBV7-9; J gene: TRBJ1-1; CDR3 DNA: TGTGCCAGCAGCTTTGCGTCTGAAGCTTTCTTT; CDR3 protein: CASSFASEAFF
clone size: -; D gene: -; V gene: TRBV29-1; J gene: TRBJ1-1; CDR3 DNA: TGCAGCGTTGAAGTACAGGGCCCTAACACTGAAGCTTTCTTT; CDR3 protein: CSVEVQGPNTEAFF